This T cell receptor (beta chain) was recorded in a study of PD-1 blockade in classical Hodgkin lymphoma. Study-level results: Newly diagnosed patients were reported to exhibit reduced baseline TCR diversity relative to healthy donors. Undefined causes, possibly disease activity or prior therapy, underlie the repertoire differences.

Described time point: newly diagnosed, previously untreated cHL patient sample. Newly diagnosed classical Hodgkin lymphoma PBMCs, still untreated, provided the comparison samples. With respect to this clone: Antigen: not known.

Profiling relied on immunoSEQ multiplex PCR, and the TCRdb table lists in-frame clones only, not all of them. The sample shows roughly 70,000 clones, 93% of them seen only once. The sequence came from a human donor with classical Hodgkin lymphoma. Sequencing used peripheral blood mononuclear cells (PBMCs).

DNA for the CDR3: TGTGCCAGCAGAAAAAACCAGGGTATGGCTAATGAAAAACTGTTTTTT. Amino acids: CASRKNQGMANEKLFF. The chain combines TRBV27 with TRBJ1-4; a weak D match, TRBD1 (5 bases). The CDR3 runs 16 residues. V shed 6 bases and J shed 3 bases, with 17 bases lying between them. Germline CDR1 and CDR2: MNHEY and SMNVEV (reference sequence). Looking up the rest from reference TRBV27 and TRBJ1-4 gives the full variable domain: EAQVTQNPRYLITVTGKKLTVTCSQNMNHEYMSWYRQDPGLGLRQIYYSMNVEVTDKGDVPEGYKVSRKEKRNFPLILESPSPNQTSLYFCASRKNQGMANEKLFFGSGTQLSVL.